This T cell receptor beta chain was sequenced during a study of control samples from healthy donors and cancer patients. Using immunoSEQ multiplex PCR, the repertoire was profiled, and TCRdb retains in-frame clones only, with some absent. The profile covers roughly 64,000 clones, with about nine tenths appearing a single time and 1% to 1.5% taken by the ten largest. Looked up from germline, CDR1 is SGHVS and CDR2 is FNYEAQ. The CDR3 is 17 amino acids. With V trimmed by 5 bases and J by 0 bases, 11 bases remained unmatched. This TCR was recovered from a woman aged 50 to 60 with colorectal cancer. Sequenced input: PBMCs. The rearrangement links TRBV7-6 to TRBJ2-3, with 7 bases identical to TRBD1. The CDR3, as DNA: TGTGCCAGCAGCAATGGGGGACAGCAGATGAGCACAGATACGCAGTATTTT. Its protein product is CASSNGGQQMSTDTQYF.